The 20 T cell receptor beta chains presented below share a single source sample, sequenced in a study of T cell responses to AZD1222 COVID-19 vaccine. This table comes from immunoSEQ multiplex PCR, and its TCRdb copy is limited to in-frame clones, with some not included. The sample includes about 130,000 clones, about 93% seen only once; the top ten take approximately 7%. Here the sequenced sample was peripheral blood, taken 28 days after the second AZD1222 dose. All receptors derive from an adult who received the AZD1222 COVID-19 vaccine.

The chain has TRBV4-2 and TRBJ1-3; D is possibly TRBD1 (5 bases). Trimming took off 8 bases at V and 0 bases at J, with 17 bases between the two ends. The CDR3 length is 16 residues. Germline lookup yields CDR1 LGHNA and CDR2 YNFKEQ. CDR3 DNA sequence: TGTGCCAGCGGGGGTGGGGGGAATCCCTCTGGAAACACCATATATTTT. This sequence encodes CASGGGGNPSGNTIYF.

The chain is built from TRBV19 and TRBJ1-5; 8 positions agree with TRBD1. CDR3 length: 13 residues. Germline V gives CDR1 LNHDA, CDR2 SQIVND (reference sequence). With V trimmed by 6 bases and J by 6 bases, 4 bases remained unmatched. CDR3 sequence reads: CASSQTGVQPQHF. The CDR3 nucleotides are TGTGCCAGTAGCCAGACAGGGGTTCAGCCCCAGCATTTT.

The chain uses TRBV19 and TRBJ2-1, with unresolved D. This CDR3 spans 14 amino acids. Germline loops: CDR1 LNHDA, CDR2 SQIVND (reference sequence). V was shortened by 8 bases and J by 2 bases, with 13 bases between the two germline ends. CDR3 amino acids: CASSRSQAYNEQFF. The CDR3 nucleotides are TGTGCCAGTTCCCGCTCCCAGGCCTACAATGAGCAGTTCTTC.

The chain carries TRBV19 and TRBJ2-4; no firm D call. Germline CDR1 reads LNHDA; CDR2 reads SQIVND (reference sequence). CDR3 length: 14 amino acids. V was clipped by 10 bases and J by 5 bases, with 18 bases between them. The CDR3 coding sequence is TGTGCCACCCAAAAAGGACCGATTGAAAACATTCAGTACTTC. It translates to CATQKGPIENIQYF.

The J gene is TRBJ1-2, the V gene TRBV4-3; D gene unclear. With 4 bases removed from V and 0 bases from J, the gap between germline ends came to 6 bases. This CDR3 region has 13 residues. Germline V gene sequence: CDR1 LGHNA, CDR2 YSLEER. CDR3 bases: TGCGCCAGCAGCCCTTCTACTAACTATGGCTACACCTTC. It encodes CASSPSTNYGYTF.

This chain uses TRBV15 with TRBJ2-3, with D perhaps TRBD1 (6 bases). V was cut by 0 bases and J by 5 bases, with 12 bases left in between. CDR3 size: 15 residues. In germline, CDR1 is LNHNV, CDR2 YYDKDF (reference sequence). The CDR3 coding sequence is TGTGCCACCAGCAGAGAGGCAGGGGTAAGAGATACGCAGTATTTT. This translates into CATSREAGVRDTQYF.

V is TRBV19 and J is TRBJ1-1; no definite D call. Germline values: CDR1 LNHDA, CDR2 SQIVND (reference sequence). V was shortened by 1 base and J by 4 bases, with 13 bases between the two germline ends. This CDR3 is built from 15 residues. As DNA, the CDR3 is TGTGCCAGTAGTATAGGCTTAGGGTTGCGCACTGAAGCTTTCTTT. It translates to CASSIGLGLRTEAFF.

This CDR3 reads CASRNRVQETQYF. The DNA of the CDR3 is TGTGCCAGCAGGAACAGGGTCCAAGAGACCCAGTACTTC. The chain is built from TRBV7-2 and TRBJ2-5; maybe TRBD1 (6 bases). Germline CDR1 SGHTA, CDR2 FQGNSA. V lost 6 bases to trimming and J lost 1 base, with 9 bases between them. The CDR3 has 13 residues.

The chain couples TRBV12-3 or TRBV12-4 to TRBJ1-5; D might be TRBD1 (5 bases). This CDR3 contains 13 residues. The V and J ends lost 9 bases and 2 bases respectively, with 11 bases between them. The CDR3 DNA follows: TGTGCCAGTAGAAGGGGAGGCAATCAGCCCCAGCATTTT. This sequence encodes CASRRGGNQPQHF.

This clone was counted only a few times. The chain recombines TRBV7-3 with TRBJ1-6; possibly TRBD1 for D (6 bases). CDR1 and CDR2 (germline): SGHTA, FQGTGA. V lost 1 base and J lost 10, with 14 bases in between. This CDR3 spans 15 amino acids. The CDR3 sequence is CASSLNPGEQSPLHF. As DNA, the CDR3 is TGTGCCAGCAGCTTAAACCCAGGGGAGCAGTCACCCCTCCACTTT.

The rearrangement joins TRBV27 to TRBJ2-1; 11 bases agree with TRBD1. Trimming at V came to 5 bases and at J to 4 bases, leaving 4 bases not matched to a gene. The V gene's germline CDR1 is MNHEY and CDR2 SMNVEV (reference sequence). CDR3 length equals 15 residues. CDR3 DNA: TGTGCCAGCAGTACGGGACAGGGGGGGTACAATGAGCAGTTCTTC. Translating gives CASSTGQGGYNEQFF.

DNA for the CDR3: TGTGCCAGCAGCCAAGACCATGGGAGGGATCCTATCTATGGCTACACCTTC. This gives the protein CASSQDHGRDPIYGYTF. The rearrangement uses TRBV3-1 (or the pseudogene TRBV3-2) and TRBJ1-2, with D unresolved. Deletions cut 0 bases from V and 4 bases from J, with 18 bases between. The V gene's germline CDR1 is LGHDT and CDR2 YNNKEL (reference sequence). This CDR3 region has 17 residues.

The chain combines TRBV28 with TRBJ1-4; 11 positions match TRBD1. This CDR3 spans 15 amino acids. V lost 2 bases and J lost 8; bases outside the gene matches: 4. Germline assignment: CDR1 MDHEN and CDR2 SYDVKM. The CDR3 nucleotides read TGTGCCAGCAGTTTAACCGGGACAGGGGGGGAAAAACTGTTTTTT. It is translated as CASSLTGTGGEKLFF.

J is TRBJ2-7 and V is TRBV7-8; TRBD1 might be the D (6 bases). Germline CDR1 is SGHVS and CDR2 is FQNEAQ. There are 15 residues in the CDR3. V was cut by 7 bases and J by 0 bases, with 16 bases left in between. The CDR3 loop reads CASMNPTGISYEQYF. CDR3 DNA: TGTGCCAGCATGAATCCGACAGGAATCTCCTACGAGCAGTACTTC. Full variable domain (rest looked up from reference TRBV7-8 and TRBJ2-7): GAGVSQSPRYKVAKRGQDVALRCDPISGHVSLFWYQQALGQGPEFLTYFQNEAQLDKSGLPSDRFFAERPEGSVSTLKIQRTQQEDSAVYLCASMNPTGISYEQYFGPGTRLTVT.

V gene TRBV4-2 combines with J gene TRBJ2-3, with D perhaps matching TRBD1 (5 bases). Trimming removed 5 bases from V and 5 bases from J, with 17 bases in between. CDR3 size: 15 residues. CDR1 and CDR2 (germline): LGHNA, YNFKEQ. In DNA form, the CDR3 reads TGTGCCAGCAGCGGTGCGAGACAGTTGGGAGATACGCAGTATTTT. Its protein is CASSGARQLGDTQYF.

V and J are TRBV4-1 and TRBJ1-6; TRBD1 matches 10 bases. Germline V lookup: CDR1 MGHRA, CDR2 YSYEKL. V was pared by 4 bases and J by 9 bases, with 12 bases of the junction left unmatched. The CDR3 consists of 17 residues. The DNA of the CDR3 is TGCGCCAGCAGCCCTGACGGTGGTGGGACAGGGGTTTCACCCCTCCACTTT. It codes for CASSPDGGGTGVSPLHF.

The V gene is TRBV3-1 (or the pseudogene TRBV3-2), the J gene TRBJ1-3; D is undetermined. V lost 2 bases, J lost 0 bases, and 8 bases lay in between. This CDR3 spans 15 amino acids. Germline CDR1 reads LGHDT; CDR2 reads YNNKEL (reference sequence). This CDR3 reads CASSQLGFSGNTIYF. The CDR3 DNA is TGTGCCAGCAGCCAATTAGGATTCTCTGGAAACACCATATATTTT.

The chain couples TRBV6-5 to TRBJ1-5; a weak D match, TRBD1 (5 bases). Between the trimmed V and J ends, which lost 6 bases and 4 bases, there was a span of 10 bases. Germline V CDR1 and CDR2: MNHEY, SVGAGI. The CDR3 length is 13 residues. CDR3 in amino acids: CASRGRGNQPQHF. Here the CDR3 DNA reads TGTGCCAGCAGGGGGCGAGGAAATCAGCCCCAGCATTTT.

The genes are TRBV5-1 and TRBJ1-2; D gene ambiguous. Per germline, CDR1 SGHRS and CDR2 YFSETQ. V dropped 0 bases and J dropped 2 bases, with 14 bases sitting between them. This CDR3 region has 16 residues. CDR3 in DNA: TGCGCCAGCAGCTTGGGACGGACCGTAGGGAACTATGGCTACACCTTC. Translated: CASSLGRTVGNYGYTF.

The V and J genes are TRBV28 and TRBJ2-7, with D perhaps TRBD2 (5 bases). CDR3 length: 17 amino acids. The V end was cut by 3 bases, the J end by 3 bases, with 21 bases between. Germline assignment: CDR1 MDHEN and CDR2 SYDVKM. In DNA form, the CDR3 reads TGTGCCAGCAGTTTGCCACTAAAAGGACGGGAAAACTACGAGCAGTACTTC. This encodes CASSLPLKGRENYEQYF. The variable domain in full, completed from reference TRBV28 and TRBJ2-7, reads DVKVTQSSRYLVKRTGEKVFLECVQDMDHENMFWYRQDPGLGLRLIYFSYDVKMKEKGDIPEGYSVSREKKERFSLILESASTNQTSMYLCASSLPLKGRENYEQYFGPGTRLTVT.